Given below is one T cell receptor beta chain in context. Its matching antigen is unknown. The CDR3 length is 13 residues. The germline V gene has CDR1 SNHLY and CDR2 FYNNEI. V lost 7 bases, J lost 4 bases, and 12 bases lay in between. Profiling relied on immunoSEQ multiplex PCR, and the TCRdb table lists in-frame clones only, not all of them. This sample has some 170,000 clones; approximately 88% occur once, and the top ten carry 1.5% to 2%. This sample stems from a study of T cell responses to AZD1222 COVID-19 vaccine. Notes on the study in general: Clonal diversity was possibly underestimated; the donors were predominantly white British and more often female.

J is TRBJ2-3 and V is TRBV2, with a weak D call TRBD2 (5 bases). This sample comprised peripheral blood, obtained on day 0 of AZD1222 vaccination. The sequence was obtained from an adult in good health. The CDR3 protein is CASTGLRADTQYF. The CDR3 nucleotides are TGTGCCAGCACGGGGTTGAGGGCAGATACGCAGTATTTT.